One and the same sample provided the 8 T cell receptor beta chains below, sequenced in a study of PD-L1 blockade in urothelial cancer. Only in-frame clones appear in the TCRdb table, and some are missing; sequencing was by immunoSEQ multiplex PCR. In the table there are approximately 100,000 clones, about 85% of which are singletons. The sample in question was PBMCs, obtained around atezolizumab (anti-PD-L1) treatment. The source of these receptors is a man in his forties or fifties with urothelial cancer.

The rearrangement uses TRBV4-2 and TRBJ2-3, with D tentatively TRBD1 (6 bases). V was pared by 0 bases and J by 1 base, with 17 bases between. From germline, CDR1 is LGHNA and CDR2 YNFKEQ. The CDR3 is 18 residues long. The CDR3, as DNA: TGTGCCAGCAGCCAAGATAGGGGGTCGAATGCCGGCACAGATACGCAGTATTTT. Protein: CASSQDRGSNAGTDTQYF.

The V gene is TRBV19, the J gene TRBJ1-5; D gene unclear. V lost 1 base and J 8 bases, leaving 12 bases between the germline ends. CDR3 length: 14 amino acids. Germline lookup yields CDR1 LNHDA and CDR2 SQIVND (reference sequence). CDR3 loop: CASSIVRLVEPQHF. For the CDR3, the DNA is TGTGCCAGTAGTATAGTGAGACTTGTTGAGCCCCAGCATTTT.

This clone has only one observation. The chain employs TRBV29-1 and TRBJ2-7; D unclear. Germline CDR1 reads SQVTM; CDR2 reads ANQGSEA. The CDR3 extends over 11 amino acids. Trimming took 4 bases from V and 2 from J, leaving 6 bases between them. The CDR3 DNA follows: TGCAGCGTTGCGGTGGCCTACGAGCAGTACTTC. Encoded protein: CSVAVAYEQYF.

The genes are TRBV9 and TRBJ2-3, with TRBD1 identical over 10 bases. CDR1 and CDR2 from the germline V gene are SGDLS and YYNGEE. V lost 4 bases and J lost 3; bases outside the gene matches: 5. This CDR3 has 15 residues. CDR3 coding DNA: TGTGCCAGCAGCCCGACAGGGGGCGTTACAGATACGCAGTATTTT. Protein product: CASSPTGGVTDTQYF.

Here the CDR3 reads CASRLNQPQHF. The CDR3 region has the DNA TGTGCCAGCAGACTCAATCAGCCCCAGCATTTT. The V and J genes are TRBV6-1 and TRBJ1-5; D is uncertain. Trimming cost V 6 bases and J 3 bases, with 3 bases left between them. CDR1 and CDR2 from the germline V gene are MNHNS and SASEGT. The CDR3 is made up of 11 amino acids.

In this sample, this clone turned up a few times. The chain employs TRBV5-1 and TRBJ1-2; 8 positions match TRBD1. Looked up from germline, CDR1 is SGHRS and CDR2 is YFSETQ. This CDR3 comprises 12 residues. Trimming cost V 4 bases and J 8 bases; bases outside gene matches: 4. The CDR3 DNA reads as TGCGCCAGCAGCCTACAGGGGGTAGGCTACACCTTC. Protein product: CASSLQGVGYTF.

V gene TRBV18 combines with J gene TRBJ1-1; D gene uncertain. Between the trimmed V and J ends, which lost 4 bases and 3 bases, there was a span of 9 bases. Looked up from germline, CDR1 is KGHSH and CDR2 is LQKENI. There are 13 residues in the CDR3. CDR3 sequence (DNA): TGTGCCAGCTCACAAGCGCCGGACACTGAAGCTTTCTTT. Amino acids: CASSQAPDTEAFF.

The genes are TRBV28 and TRBJ2-5; TRBD2 is a possible D gene (6 bases). V was shortened by 5 bases and J by 9 bases, with 22 bases between the two germline ends. Germline CDR1 reads MDHEN; CDR2 reads SYDVKM. The CDR3 has 15 amino acids. The CDR3 region has the DNA TGTGCCAGCAGTCTTCCCCTCTCCCTGGGGGGTCCCCAGTACTTC. It encodes CASSLPLSLGGPQYF. The complete variable domain, with remaining parts taken from reference TRBV28 and TRBJ2-5, reads DVKVTQSSRYLVKRTGEKVFLECVQDMDHENMFWYRQDPGLGLRLIYFSYDVKMKEKGDIPEGYSVSREKKERFSLILESASTNQTSMYLCASSLPLSLGGPQYFGPGTRLLVL.